A single sample is the source of the 17 T cell receptor beta chains below, sequenced in a study of response to subunit inactivated influenza vaccine. One entry per CDR3 protein results from TCRdb running MiXCR on the RT-PCR reads. The profile covers more than 450,000 distinct CDR3 sequences, with about 10% appearing a single time and 9.5% to 12% taken by the ten largest. These same records also appear under a second study, on T cells expressing NK-cell markers. From that report: 5'RACE template switching with UMIs produced the TCR beta cDNA.

The source material was PBMCs from blood, sampled on the day of vaccination. These TCRs come from a man aged 50-60 years who received an inactivated influenza vaccine.

This rearrangement joins TRBV10-3 to TRBJ1-2; D remains unclear. Trimming cost V 8 bases and J 1 base, with 17 bases left between them. Germline values: CDR1 ENHRY, CDR2 SYGVKD. This CDR3 spans 15 amino acids. CDR3 residues: CAISETYRINYGYTF. CDR3 coding DNA: TGTGCCATCTCAGAGACCTATCGAATTAACTATGGCTACACCTTC.

The chain is built from TRBV5-1 and TRBJ1-1, with 10 positions matching TRBD1. Germline trimming cut 4 bases from V and 1 base from J; bases unmatched to any gene: 7. The CDR3 totals 16 residues. Germline CDR1 SGHRS, CDR2 YFSETQ. The CDR3 DNA reads TGCGCCAGCAGCGACCGGGACAGGGGCACGAACACTGAAGCTTTCTTT. This translates into CASSDRDRGTNTEAFF.

V usage is TRBV4-3 and J usage is TRBJ2-7, with 10 bases lining up with TRBD1. This CDR3 spans 15 amino acids. CDR1 LGHNA and CDR2 YSLEER come from the germline V gene. The V and J ends lost 4 bases and 2 bases, in that order; junction bases with no gene match: 5. In DNA form, the CDR3 reads TGCGCCAGCAGCCGCGGGACAGGGGAGACCTACGAGCAGTACTTC. This codes for CASSRGTGETYEQYF.

This clonotype came up a few times. The genes are TRBV9 and TRBJ2-1; D possibly uses TRBD1 or TRBD2 (6 bases each). There are 18 residues in the CDR3. Germline V gene data show CDR1 as SGDLS and CDR2 as YYNGEE. V gave up 0 bases and J gave up 4 bases, with 20 bases separating them. CDR3 protein: CASSVEDSGGGPYNEQFF. The CDR3 DNA follows: TGTGCCAGCAGCGTAGAGGATAGCGGAGGGGGGCCGTACAATGAGCAGTTCTTC.

This clonotype was seen only a few times. The chain joins TRBV12-3 or TRBV12-4 to TRBJ2-7; 7 nucleotides line up with TRBD2. The CDR3 is 16 residues long. The V and J ends lost 6 bases and 2 bases, in that order; junction bases with no gene match: 13. The DNA of the CDR3 is TGTGCCAGCAGCCCATGGGGGGGGACCGATACCTACGAGCAGTACTTC. Protein sequence: CASSPWGGTDTYEQYF.

The rearrangement uses TRBV5-1 and TRBJ2-2, with D perhaps matching TRBD1 (5 bases). This CDR3 is 14 amino acids long. The V gene's germline CDR1 is SGHRS and CDR2 YFSETQ. The ends were cut back, 6 bases at V and 7 bases at J, with 16 bases in the middle. The CDR3 coding sequence is TGCGCCAGCATTTTTCGGCAGGGAAACGGGGAGCTGTTTTTT. It specifies CASIFRQGNGELFF.

This clonotype was detected a few times. V and J are TRBV9 and TRBJ2-1; possible D gene TRBD2, 7 bases. V was clipped by 4 bases and J by 8 bases, with 22 bases between them. This CDR3 contains 16 residues. The germline V gene has CDR1 SGDLS and CDR2 YYNGEE. Here the CDR3 reads CASSQGRVGIGDEQFF. For the CDR3, the DNA is TGTGCCAGCAGCCAGGGGAGGGTTGGAATTGGAGATGAGCAGTTCTTC. Drawing the rest from reference TRBV9 and TRBJ2-1, the complete variable domain is DSGVTQTPKHLITATGQRVTLRCSPRSGDLSVYWYQQSLDQGLQFLIQYYNGEERAKGNILERFSAQQFPDLHSELNLSSLELGDSALYFCASSQGRVGIGDEQFFGPGTRLTVL.

This clonotype is a singleton in its sample. The chain couples TRBV2 to TRBJ2-1; 7 nucleotides agree with TRBD2. This CDR3 has 18 residues. Trimming at V came to 4 bases and at J to 0 bases, leaving 12 bases not matched to a gene. Germline lookup yields CDR1 SNHLY and CDR2 FYNNEI. The CDR3 sequence: CASSVTSPTISSYNEQFF. CDR3 DNA: TGTGCCAGCAGTGTGACTAGCCCGACTATTAGCTCCTACAATGAGCAGTTCTTC.

The V call is TRBV29-1, the J call TRBJ2-1, with D unresolved. V was pared by 7 bases and J by 4 bases, with 8 bases between. Germline CDR1 is SQVTM and CDR2 is ANQGSEA. This CDR3 comprises 11 residues. The CDR3 bases are TGCAGCGCCAAGAAGTACAATGAGCAGTTCTTC. Its translation: CSAKKYNEQFF.

The table lists this clonotype with many counts. Here the CDR3 reads CASSLGGPKETQYF. Here the CDR3 DNA reads TGTGCCAGCAGTTTAGGGGGGCCCAAAGAGACCCAGTACTTC. The rearrangement uses TRBV28 and TRBJ2-5; D possibly uses TRBD1 or TRBD2 (6 bases each). The CDR3 spans 14 residues. Germline CDR1 is MDHEN and CDR2 is SYDVKM. Trimming cost V 2 bases and J 3 bases, with 10 bases left between them.

The chain is built from TRBV5-1 and TRBJ2-1; 7 bases agree with TRBD2. V shed 0 bases and J 0 bases; nucleotides not matched to a gene: 6. The germline gives CDR1 SGHRS, CDR2 YFSETQ. This CDR3 is 17 amino acids long. The CDR3 loop is CASSLAGRGSSYNEQFF. CDR3 nucleotide sequence: TGCGCCAGCAGCTTGGCAGGGCGGGGGAGCTCCTACAATGAGCAGTTCTTC.

V and J are TRBV20-1 and TRBJ2-1; the match to TRBD2 covers 8 bases. Germline assignment: CDR1 DFQATT and CDR2 SNEGSKA (reference sequence). The CDR3 sequence is 14 residues long. The ends lost 5 bases at V and 7 bases at J; junction bases unmatched: 10. The CDR3 DNA follows: TGCAGTGCTTCCCCCAGCGGGAGATTGAATGAGCAGTTCTTC. It encodes CSASPSGRLNEQFF.

This clonotype was seen a few times. This chain uses TRBV9 with TRBJ1-6; the D gene is possibly TRBD1 (6 bases). The CDR3 has 14 residues. Germline V lookup: CDR1 SGDLS, CDR2 YYNGEE. V gave up 3 bases and J gave up 4 bases, with 8 bases separating them. The CDR3 is CASSAQGYNSPLHF. The CDR3 DNA reads TGTGCCAGCAGCGCGCAGGGGTATAATTCACCCCTCCACTTT.

This chain connects TRBV5-5 to TRBJ2-5; D unresolved. This CDR3 region has 16 residues. Germline values: CDR1 SGHKS, CDR2 YYEKEE (reference sequence). With 1 base removed from V and 2 bases from J, the gap between germline ends came to 15 bases. This chain's CDR3 is CASSLTPGQLQETQYF. The CDR3 nucleotides are TGTGCCAGCAGCTTGACTCCCGGTCAGCTTCAAGAGACCCAGTACTTC.

This clonotype occurred many times. The chain links TRBV12-3 or TRBV12-4 to TRBJ2-3; 7 nucleotides agree with TRBD1. The CDR3 contains 14 residues. Trimming removed 3 bases from V and 5 bases from J; junction bases left unmatched: 5. The CDR3 bases are TGTGCCAGCAGTTTTTACAGGGGTGTAGATACGCAGTATTTT. Protein: CASSFYRGVDTQYF.

This clonotype showed up just a few times. This sequence joins TRBV20-1 and TRBJ2-7; D uncertain. This CDR3 has 14 residues. CDR1 is DFQATT, CDR2 SNEGSKA, per germline (reference sequence). Trimming stripped 2 bases from V and 0 bases from J, with 11 bases between. CDR3 sequence: CSARKDDNSYEQYF. As DNA, the CDR3 is TGCAGTGCTAGAAAGGACGACAACTCCTACGAGCAGTACTTC.

In its sample, this clonotype was seen many times. The CDR3 sequence: CASSLSGSSGNTIYF. CDR3 coding DNA: TGCGCCAGCAGCTTGTCGGGGTCTTCTGGAAACACCATATATTTT. The chain combines TRBV5-1 with TRBJ1-3; D is unresolved. V shed 1 base and J shed 1 base, with 9 bases lying between them. This CDR3 has 15 amino acids. Per the germline V gene, CDR1 is SGHRS and CDR2 is YFSETQ.